This TCR beta chain was recovered during a study of T-cell reconstitution after alpha-beta-depleted transplantation in children. The TCRbeta library was prepared with unique molecular identifiers. TCRdb re-called the PCR reads through MiXCR, storing one row per CDR3 protein. The data contain fewer than 450,000 distinct CDR3 sequences, 16% of them singletons. The sequencing here drew on PBMCs, mostly from graft donor cells, taken 360 days after TCRalphabeta/CD19-depleted stem cell transplant. The sequence was obtained from a male patient aged 2-15 years who had a stem cell transplant for acute lymphoblastic leukemia, so the T cells may come from the graft donor.

The CDR3: CAISEVGGAFGETQYF. The CDR3 bases are TGTGCCATCAGTGAGGTTGGGGGGGCGTTTGGGGAGACCCAGTACTTC. The chain is built from TRBV10-3 and TRBJ2-5, with a weak D call TRBD2 (7 bases). This CDR3 has 16 amino acids. Trimming cost V 2 bases and J 5 bases, with 18 bases left between them. Germline V gene sequence: CDR1 ENHRY, CDR2 SYGVKD.